One and the same sample provided the 14 T cell receptor beta chains below, sequenced in a study of cytomegalovirus exposure and HLA in healthy donors. A multiplex PCR was run with 60 Vbeta primers and 13 Jbeta primers. Method: immunoSEQ multiplex PCR; TCRdb's copy keeps in-frame clones and lacks some. The sample comprises about 120,000 clones, about 9.4% of which are singletons, and about 6% rests with the top ten. Sequencing used PBMCs. Source of these receptors: a woman aged 40 to 50 in good health and CMV-seropositive.

V gene TRBV14 combines with J gene TRBJ2-7; maybe TRBD2 (6 bases). V lost 6 bases and J 3 bases, leaving 15 bases between the germline ends. Germline CDR1 is SGHDN and CDR2 is FVKESK. The length of the CDR3 is 14 residues. CDR3 coding DNA: TGTGCCAGCAGAGATCGAAAGGAGGGCTACGAGCAGTACTTC. This codes for CASRDRKEGYEQYF.

This clone has just a few counts. The chain is built from TRBV6-5 and TRBJ1-2; D gene unclear. Trimming took off 6 bases at V and 4 bases at J, with 12 bases between the two ends. This CDR3 comprises 13 residues. The germline CDR1 and CDR2 sequences are MNHEY and SVGAGI. The CDR3 coding sequence is TGTGCCAGCAGAGCCGACAAAATCTATGGCTACACCTTC. It specifies CASRADKIYGYTF.

This clone appeared a few times. The genes are TRBV5-5 and TRBJ1-1; D remains ambiguous. In germline, CDR1 is SGHKS, CDR2 YYEKEE (reference sequence). The CDR3 has 14 residues. The V end was cut by 0 bases, the J end by 0 bases, with 6 bases between. The CDR3 DNA follows: TGTGCCAGCAGCTTGGAGCTGTTGAACACTGAAGCTTTCTTT. Translating it yields CASSLELLNTEAFF.

V usage is TRBV4-1 and J usage is TRBJ1-5; D is perhaps TRBD1 (5 bases). This CDR3 has 14 residues. Germline lookup yields CDR1 MGHRA and CDR2 YSYEKL. Trimming removed 0 bases from V and 5 bases from J, with 8 bases in between. The CDR3 region has the DNA TGCGCCAGCAGCCAAGACAGGGACTATCAGCCCCAGCATTTT. This gives the protein CASSQDRDYQPQHF.

V and J are TRBV18 and TRBJ2-7, with TRBD1 matching over 7 bases. Germline CDR1 and CDR2: KGHSH and LQKENI. The V and J ends lost 3 bases and 3 bases, in that order; junction bases with no gene match: 2. The CDR3 loop spans 13 amino acids. The CDR3, as DNA: TGTGCCAGCTCACCTGGGACAGACTACGAGCAGTACTTC. Amino acid sequence: CASSPGTDYEQYF.

The chain employs TRBV6-1 and TRBJ1-2; 7 bases agree with TRBD1. The V gene end was trimmed by 6 bases and the J gene end by 8 bases; junction bases not matched to a gene: 9. Germline loops: CDR1 MNHNS, CDR2 SASEGT. The CDR3 has 13 amino acids. In nucleotides, the CDR3 is TGTGCCAGCAGATTGGAGGGGGCAGGCGGCTACACCTTC. Its translation: CASRLEGAGGYTF.

In its sample, this clone was seen a few times. The chain carries TRBV7-6 and TRBJ2-1; no reliable D call. Trimming left V 1 base short and J 5 bases short, with 6 bases between. This CDR3 region has 13 residues. Germline CDR1 is SGHVS and CDR2 is FNYEAQ. CDR3 DNA: TGTGCCAGCAGCTTAGAGCTTAACAATGAGCAGTTCTTC. Translated, it gives CASSLELNNEQFF.

The rearrangement joins TRBV5-5 to TRBJ2-2, with 7 bases matching TRBD1. Germline CDR1 is SGHKS and CDR2 is YYEKEE (reference sequence). The J segment lost 3 bases and the V segment lost 3 bases, leaving 5 bases of the junction unmatched. The CDR3 is made up of 15 amino acids. For the CDR3, the DNA is TGTGCCAGCAGCTCCCTACAGGGGTACACCGGGGAGCTGTTTTTT. Encoded protein: CASSSLQGYTGELFF.

A few counts support this clone. V and J are TRBV9 and TRBJ1-1; TRBD1 aligns across 7 bases. The V segment lost 2 bases and the J segment 6 bases; nucleotides outside the gene matches: 7. The germline V gene has CDR1 SGDLS and CDR2 YYNGEE. CDR3 size: 14 residues. The CDR3 DNA sequence: TGTGCCAGCAGCGTGGACCCCGGACAGGCTGAAGCTTTCTTT. As protein: CASSVDPGQAEAFF. The complete variable domain, with remaining parts taken from reference TRBV9 and TRBJ1-1, reads DSGVTQTPKHLITATGQRVTLRCSPRSGDLSVYWYQQSLDQGLQFLIQYYNGEERAKGNILERFSAQQFPDLHSELNLSSLELGDSALYFCASSVDPGQAEAFFGQGTRLTVV.

This clone was counted between two and nine times. V usage is TRBV15 and J usage is TRBJ2-4; D not resolved. CDR3 length equals 14 residues. CDR1 is LNHNV, CDR2 YYDKDF, per germline (reference sequence). The ends were cut back, 1 base at V and 5 bases at J, with 9 bases in the middle. CDR3 DNA sequence: TGTGCCACCAGCAGAGTCGCTCAGGAAAACATTCAGTACTTC. Translated, it gives CATSRVAQENIQYF.

On this clone: Distinct nucleotide sequences in the sample also encode this CDR3. V and J are TRBV5-1 and TRBJ1-1; D remains unclear. Germline V gene sequence: CDR1 SGHRS, CDR2 YFSETQ. V shed 3 bases and J shed 1 base, with 7 bases lying between them. CDR3 length: 13 amino acids. CDR3 sequence: CASSSGENTEAFF. DNA for the CDR3: TGCGCCAGCAGCTCCGGAGAGAACACTGAAGCTTTCTTT. The whole variable domain, filled in from reference TRBV5-1 and TRBJ1-1, reads KAGVTQTPRYLIKTRGQQVTLSCSPISGHRSVSWYQQTPGQGLQFLFEYFSETQRNKGNFPGRFSGRQFSNSRSEMNVSTLELGDSALYLCASSSGENTEAFFGQGTRLTVV.

Of note for this clone: Mismatch with germline at one junction end may stem from a read error. The CDR3 reads CASSPRESLVGNQHQHF. CDR3 DNA: TGTGCCAGCAGTCCCCGGGAAAGCCTTGTGGGCAATCAGCACCAGCATTTT. V is TRBV27 and J is TRBJ1-5; D call uncertain. Per the germline V gene, CDR1 is MNHEY and CDR2 is SMNVEV (reference sequence). This CDR3 has 17 amino acids.

The chain links TRBV27 to TRBJ2-1; 11 bases map to TRBD2. Trimming removed 5 bases from V and 7 bases from J; junction bases left unmatched: 7. The CDR3 covers 15 residues. In germline, CDR1 is MNHEY, CDR2 SMNVEV (reference sequence). This CDR3 is CASSLSGGAWNEQFF. The DNA for the CDR3 is TGTGCCAGCAGTCTTAGCGGGGGGGCGTGGAATGAGCAGTTCTTC.

The rearrangement uses TRBV18 and TRBJ1-3, with D maybe TRBD1 (5 bases). The V gene's germline CDR1 is KGHSH and CDR2 LQKENI. The germline V and J ends were trimmed by 2 bases and 0 bases, with 14 bases remaining between them. CDR3 length equals 17 residues. This CDR3 is CASSPSFGRDSGNTIYF. The DNA of the CDR3 is TGTGCCAGCTCACCAAGCTTCGGCAGGGACTCTGGAAACACCATATATTTT.